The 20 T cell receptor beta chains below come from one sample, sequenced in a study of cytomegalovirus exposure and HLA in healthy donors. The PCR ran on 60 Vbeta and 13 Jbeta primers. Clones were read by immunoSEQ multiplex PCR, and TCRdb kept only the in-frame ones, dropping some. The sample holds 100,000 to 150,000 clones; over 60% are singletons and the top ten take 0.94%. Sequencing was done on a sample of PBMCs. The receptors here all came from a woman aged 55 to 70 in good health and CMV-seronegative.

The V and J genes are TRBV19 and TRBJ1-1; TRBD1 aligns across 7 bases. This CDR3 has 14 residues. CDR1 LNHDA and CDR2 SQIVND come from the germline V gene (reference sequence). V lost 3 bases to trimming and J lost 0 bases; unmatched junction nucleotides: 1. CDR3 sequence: CASSMGTVNTEAFF. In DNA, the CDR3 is TGTGCCAGTAGTATGGGGACAGTGAACACTGAAGCTTTCTTT.

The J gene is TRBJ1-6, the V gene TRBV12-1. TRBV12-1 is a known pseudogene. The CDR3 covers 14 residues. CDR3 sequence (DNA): TGTGCCATCTCGATGGAGGGCTATAATTCACCCCTCCACTTT. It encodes CAISMEGYNSPLHF.

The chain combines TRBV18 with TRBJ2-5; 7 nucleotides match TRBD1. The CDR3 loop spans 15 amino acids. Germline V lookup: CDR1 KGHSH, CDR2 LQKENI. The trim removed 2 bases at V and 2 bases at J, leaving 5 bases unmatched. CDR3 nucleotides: TGTGCCAGCTCACCAAACAAGGGACAGCAAGAGACCCAGTACTTC. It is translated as CASSPNKGQQETQYF.

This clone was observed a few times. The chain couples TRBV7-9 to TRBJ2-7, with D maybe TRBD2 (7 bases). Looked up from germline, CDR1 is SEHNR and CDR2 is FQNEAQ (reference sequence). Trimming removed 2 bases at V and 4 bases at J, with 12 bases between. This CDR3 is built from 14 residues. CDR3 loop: CASSLRGGGYEQYF. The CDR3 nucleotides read TGTGCCAGCAGCTTACGAGGGGGAGGGTACGAGCAGTACTTC. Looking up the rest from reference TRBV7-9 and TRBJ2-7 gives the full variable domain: DTGVSQNPRHKITKRGQNVTFRCDPISEHNRLYWYRQTLGQGPEFLTYFQNEAQLEKSRLLSDRFSAERPKGSFSTLEIQRTEQGDSAMYLCASSLRGGGYEQYFGPGTRLTVT.

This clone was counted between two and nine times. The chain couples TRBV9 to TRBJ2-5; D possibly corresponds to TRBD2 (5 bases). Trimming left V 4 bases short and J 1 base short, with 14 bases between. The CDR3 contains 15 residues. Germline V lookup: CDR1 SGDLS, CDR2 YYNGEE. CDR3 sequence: CASSLAPGAQETQYF. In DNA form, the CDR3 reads TGTGCCAGCAGCCTAGCCCCCGGAGCCCAAGAGACCCAGTACTTC.

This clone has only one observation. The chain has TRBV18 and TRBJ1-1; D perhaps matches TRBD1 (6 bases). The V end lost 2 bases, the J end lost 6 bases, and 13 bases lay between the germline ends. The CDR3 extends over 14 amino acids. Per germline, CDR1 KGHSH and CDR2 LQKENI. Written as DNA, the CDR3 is TGTGCCAGCTCACCAAAAGGACAGCAGGCTGAAGCTTTCTTT. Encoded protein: CASSPKGQQAEAFF.

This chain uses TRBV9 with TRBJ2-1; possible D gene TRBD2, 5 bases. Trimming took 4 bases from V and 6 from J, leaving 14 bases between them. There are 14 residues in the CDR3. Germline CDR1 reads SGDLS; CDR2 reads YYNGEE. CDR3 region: CASSPGLHVNEQFF. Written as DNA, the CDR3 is TGTGCCAGCAGCCCCGGACTCCACGTCAATGAGCAGTTCTTC. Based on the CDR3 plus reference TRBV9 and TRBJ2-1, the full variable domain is DSGVTQTPKHLITATGQRVTLRCSPRSGDLSVYWYQQSLDQGLQFLIQYYNGEERAKGNILERFSAQQFPDLHSELNLSSLELGDSALYFCASSPGLHVNEQFFGPGTRLTVL.

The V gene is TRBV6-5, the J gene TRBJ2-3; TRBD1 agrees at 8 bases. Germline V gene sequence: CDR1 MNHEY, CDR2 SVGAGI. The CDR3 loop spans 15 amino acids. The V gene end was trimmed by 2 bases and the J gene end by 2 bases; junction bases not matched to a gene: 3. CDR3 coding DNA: TGTGCCAGCAGTTACCGGACAGGGATCACAGATACGCAGTATTTT. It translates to CASSYRTGITDTQYF.

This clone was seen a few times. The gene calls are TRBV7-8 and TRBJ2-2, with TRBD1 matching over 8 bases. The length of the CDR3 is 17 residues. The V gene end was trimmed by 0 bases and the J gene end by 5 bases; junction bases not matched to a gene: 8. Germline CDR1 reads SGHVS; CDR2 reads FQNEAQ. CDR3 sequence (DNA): TGTGCCAGCAGCTTAGCACCCCGGGACAGGAGAACCGGGGAGCTGTTTTTT. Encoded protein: CASSLAPRDRRTGELFF.

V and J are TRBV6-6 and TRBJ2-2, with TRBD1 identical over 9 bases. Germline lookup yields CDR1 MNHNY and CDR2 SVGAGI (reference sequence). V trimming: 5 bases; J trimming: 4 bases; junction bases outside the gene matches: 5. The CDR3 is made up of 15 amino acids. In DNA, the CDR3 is TGTGCCAGCAGTCCACAGGGGGCGGGCACCGGGGAGCTGTTTTTT. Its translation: CASSPQGAGTGELFF.

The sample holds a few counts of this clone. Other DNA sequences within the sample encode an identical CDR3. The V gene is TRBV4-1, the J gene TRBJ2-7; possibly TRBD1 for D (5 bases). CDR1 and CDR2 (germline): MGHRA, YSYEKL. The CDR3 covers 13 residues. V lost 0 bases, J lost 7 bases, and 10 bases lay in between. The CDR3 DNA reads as TGCGCCAGCAGCCAAGATCGTCAGGGAGAGCAGTACTTC. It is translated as CASSQDRQGEQYF.

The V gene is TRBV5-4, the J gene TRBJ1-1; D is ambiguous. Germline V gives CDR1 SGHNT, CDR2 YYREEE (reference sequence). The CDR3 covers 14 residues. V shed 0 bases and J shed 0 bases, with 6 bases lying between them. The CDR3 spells CASSLAGMNTEAFF. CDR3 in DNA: TGTGCCAGCAGCTTGGCCGGTATGAACACTGAAGCTTTCTTT.

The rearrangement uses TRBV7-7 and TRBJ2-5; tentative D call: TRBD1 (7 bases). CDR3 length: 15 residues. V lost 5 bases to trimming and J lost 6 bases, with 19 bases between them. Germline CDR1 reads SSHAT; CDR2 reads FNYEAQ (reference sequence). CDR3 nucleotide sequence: TGTGCCAGCAGCCAGACTGGAGGGGGCGCAAAGACCCAGTACTTC. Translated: CASSQTGGGAKTQYF.

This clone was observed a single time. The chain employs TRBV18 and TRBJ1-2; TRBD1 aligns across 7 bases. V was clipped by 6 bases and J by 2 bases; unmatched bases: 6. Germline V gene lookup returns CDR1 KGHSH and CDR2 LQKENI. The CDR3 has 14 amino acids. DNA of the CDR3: TGTGCCAGCTCCGGGGGACAGCTAAACTATGGCTACACCTTC. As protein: CASSGGQLNYGYTF.

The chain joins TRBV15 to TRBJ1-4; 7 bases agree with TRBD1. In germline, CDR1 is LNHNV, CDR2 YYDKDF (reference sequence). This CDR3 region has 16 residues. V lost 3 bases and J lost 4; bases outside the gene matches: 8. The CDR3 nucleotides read TGTGCCACCAGCAGGGGACAGCCTCAGAATAATGAAAAACTGTTTTTT. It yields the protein CATSRGQPQNNEKLFF.

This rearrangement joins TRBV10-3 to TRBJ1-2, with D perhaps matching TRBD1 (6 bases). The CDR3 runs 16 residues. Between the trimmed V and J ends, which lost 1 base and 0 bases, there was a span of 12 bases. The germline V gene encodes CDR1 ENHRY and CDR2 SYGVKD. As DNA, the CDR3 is TGTGCCATCAGTGAGTATAGCGGGACAACTAACTATGGCTACACCTTC. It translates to CAISEYSGTTNYGYTF.

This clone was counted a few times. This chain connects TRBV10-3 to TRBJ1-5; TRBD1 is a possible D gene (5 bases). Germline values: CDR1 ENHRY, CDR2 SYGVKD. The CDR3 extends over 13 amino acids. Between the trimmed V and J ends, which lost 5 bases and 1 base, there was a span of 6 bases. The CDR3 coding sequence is TGTGCCATCAGTAAGGGGAGCAATCAGCCCCAGCATTTT. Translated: CAISKGSNQPQHF.

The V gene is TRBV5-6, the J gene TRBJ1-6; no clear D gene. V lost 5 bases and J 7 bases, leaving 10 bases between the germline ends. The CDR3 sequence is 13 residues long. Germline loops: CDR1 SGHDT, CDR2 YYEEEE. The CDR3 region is CASSSTRNSPLHF. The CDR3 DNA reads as TGTGCCAGCAGTTCGACGAGGAATTCACCCCTCCACTTT.

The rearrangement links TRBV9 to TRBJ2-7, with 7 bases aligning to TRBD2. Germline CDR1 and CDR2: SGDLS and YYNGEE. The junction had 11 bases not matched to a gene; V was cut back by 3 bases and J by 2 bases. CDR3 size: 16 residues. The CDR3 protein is CASSGSSSGTPYEQYF. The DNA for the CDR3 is TGTGCCAGCAGCGGTAGTTCCAGCGGGACGCCCTACGAGCAGTACTTC.

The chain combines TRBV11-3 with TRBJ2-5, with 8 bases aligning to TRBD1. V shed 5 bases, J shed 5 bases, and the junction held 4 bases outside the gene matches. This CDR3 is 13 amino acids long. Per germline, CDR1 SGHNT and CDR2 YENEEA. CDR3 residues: CASSPGGEETQYF. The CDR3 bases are TGTGCCAGCAGCCCAGGGGGCGAGGAGACCCAGTACTTC.